This TCR beta chain is from a study of T cell responses to AZD1222 COVID-19 vaccine. TCRdb keeps only in-frame clones here, not all; method: immunoSEQ multiplex PCR. This sample's clone table lists around 140,000 clones. Whole-study results and caveats: The sample set comprised mostly white British donors with more females, and clonal diversity was possibly underestimated. Repertoires were obtained only post-peak T cell response.

A word on this clone: The antigen is not known.

This CDR3 has 14 residues. The germline CDR1 and CDR2 sequences are MDHEN and SYDVKM. V was cut by 3 bases and J by 4 bases, with 13 bases left in between. Material for sequencing was peripheral blood. V and J are TRBV28 and TRBJ2-7; a weak D match, TRBD1 (5 bases). This TCR derives from an adult in good health. DNA for the CDR3: TGTGCCAGCAGTTTTTTCAGGGTTTCGTACGAGCAGTACTTC. It yields the protein CASSFFRVSYEQYF. Together with reference TRBV28 and TRBJ2-7, the CDR3 gives the full variable domain: DVKVTQSSRYLVKRTGEKVFLECVQDMDHENMFWYRQDPGLGLRLIYFSYDVKMKEKGDIPEGYSVSREKKERFSLILESASTNQTSMYLCASSFFRVSYEQYFGPGTRLTVT.